The sequence of this TCR beta chain was determined in a study of post-analysis software for immune sequencing data. Across the study: As for disease course, relapsing-remitting, secondary progressive and progressive-relapsing multiple sclerosis were all included. Findings and limits, study-wide: Patients had higher frequencies than controls of five TRBV segments, including TRBV5-6, TRBV5-1 and TRBV20-1.

V lost 4 bases, J lost 4 bases, and 10 bases stayed unmatched. Germline V CDR1 and CDR2: SGHTA, FQGNSA. The CDR3 sequence is 16 residues long. Unique molecular identifiers tagged the TCR beta cDNA libraries. MiXCR was run by TCRdb on the PCR reads, yielding one entry per CDR3 protein. Among around 200,000 distinct CDR3 sequences, 29% were seen once, and the ten largest hold roughly 3.4%. This clonotype was detected many times. What it binds is unknown. Material for sequencing was blood. The rearrangement joins TRBV7-2 to TRBJ1-2; 9 nucleotides align to TRBD1. This TCR came from a girl under 18 with multiple sclerosis. The CDR3 here is CASSSQVQGAVYGYTF. The CDR3 coding sequence is TGTGCCAGCAGCTCCCAGGTACAGGGGGCCGTCTATGGCTACACCTTC.